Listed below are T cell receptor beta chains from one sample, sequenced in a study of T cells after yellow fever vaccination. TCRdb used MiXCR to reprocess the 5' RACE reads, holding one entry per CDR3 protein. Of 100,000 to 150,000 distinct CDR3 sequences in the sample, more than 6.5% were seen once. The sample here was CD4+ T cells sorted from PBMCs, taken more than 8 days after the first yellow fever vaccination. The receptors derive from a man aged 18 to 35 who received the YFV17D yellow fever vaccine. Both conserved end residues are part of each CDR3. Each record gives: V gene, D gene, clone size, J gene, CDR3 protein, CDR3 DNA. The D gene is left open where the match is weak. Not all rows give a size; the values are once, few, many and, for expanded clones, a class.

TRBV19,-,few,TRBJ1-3,CASSLLASSGNTIYF,TGTGCCAGTAGTCTCCTCGCTTCCTCTGGAAACACCATATATTTT
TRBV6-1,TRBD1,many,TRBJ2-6,CASRGGQGPSGANVLTF,TGTGCCAGCAGAGGTGGACAGGGGCCCTCTGGGGCCAACGTCCTGACTTTC
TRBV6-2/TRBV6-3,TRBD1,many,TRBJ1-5,CASSHGQAVSNQPQHF,TGTGCCAGCAGCCACGGACAGGCTGTTAGCAATCAGCCCCAGCATTTT
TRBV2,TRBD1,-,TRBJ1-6,CTSSLGRRAGGHNSPLHF,TGTACCAGCAGTTTGGGTCGTAGGGCAGGGGGTCATAATTCACCCCTCCACTTT
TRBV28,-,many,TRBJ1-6,CASSLGVNSPLHF,TGTGCCAGCAGTTTAGGGGTAAATTCACCCCTCCACTTT
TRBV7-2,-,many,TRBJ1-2,CASSPSLGRGNGYTF,TGTGCCAGCAGCCCGTCCCTCGGCAGGGGCAATGGCTACACCTTC
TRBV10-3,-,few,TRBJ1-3,CAISEGRDGNTIYF,TGTGCCATCAGTGAAGGCAGGGATGGAAACACCATATATTTT
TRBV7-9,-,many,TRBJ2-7,CASSLILADEQYF,TGTGCCAGCAGCCTGATCCTGGCGGACGAGCAGTACTTC
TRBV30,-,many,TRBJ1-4,CAWRFEPNEKLFF,TGTGCCTGGAGATTCGAACCAAATGAAAAACTGTTTTTT
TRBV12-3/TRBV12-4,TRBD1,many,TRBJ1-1,CASSEQGALPEAFF,TGTGCCAGCAGTGAACAGGGGGCGCTTCCTGAAGCTTTCTTT
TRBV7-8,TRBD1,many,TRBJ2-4,CALGKDRQNIQYF,TGTGCTCTCGGGAAGGACAGGCAAAACATTCAGTACTTC
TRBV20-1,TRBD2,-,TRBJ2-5,CSARAAGGETQYF,TGCAGTGCTAGAGCGGCGGGGGGGGAGACCCAGTACTTC
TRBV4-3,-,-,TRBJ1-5,CASSQMRASQPQHF,TGCGCCAGCAGCCAGATGAGAGCGAGTCAGCCCCAGCATTTT
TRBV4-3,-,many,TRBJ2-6,CASSQDLGSSGANVLTF,TGCGCCAGCAGCCAAGATCTCGGATCCTCTGGGGCCAACGTCCTGACTTTC
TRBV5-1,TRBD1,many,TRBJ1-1,CASSLLQGGNTEAFF,TGCGCCAGCAGCTTGCTTCAGGGGGGGAACACTGAAGCTTTCTTT
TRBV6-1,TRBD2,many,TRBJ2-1,CASTRLAGDNEQFF,TGTGCCAGCACCCGACTAGCGGGGGACAATGAGCAGTTCTTC
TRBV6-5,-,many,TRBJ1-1,CASFPRGTDTEAFF,TGTGCCAGTTTCCCTAGGGGTACGGACACTGAAGCTTTCTTT
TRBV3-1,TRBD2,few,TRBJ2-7,CASSRRQGGGDYEQYF,TGTGCCAGCAGCCGCCGACAGGGCGGGGGGGACTACGAGCAGTACTTC
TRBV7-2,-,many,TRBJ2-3,CASSEYGDTQYF,TGTGCCAGCAGCGAGTATGGAGATACGCAGTATTTT
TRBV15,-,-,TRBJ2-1,CATSRDWSSLQEQFF,TGTGCCACCAGCAGAGATTGGTCCTCCCTCCAGGAGCAGTTCTTC
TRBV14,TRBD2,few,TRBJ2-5,CASSQPRLAGVETQYF,TGTGCCAGCAGCCAACCTCGGTTAGCGGGGGTGGAGACCCAGTACTTC
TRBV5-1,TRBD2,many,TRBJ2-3,CASSLTSGGATDTQYF,TGCGCCAGCAGCTTAACTAGCGGGGGGGCAACAGATACGCAGTATTTT
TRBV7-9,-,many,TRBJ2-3,CASSLAGRDTQYF,TGTGCCAGCAGCTTAGCGGGGCGAGATACGCAGTATTTT
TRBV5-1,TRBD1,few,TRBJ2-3,CASSLVGGTGGVTDTQYF,TGCGCCAGCAGCTTGGTCGGCGGGACAGGGGGTGTCACAGATACGCAGTATTTT
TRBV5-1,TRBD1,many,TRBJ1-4,CASSLGQGRNEKLFF,TGCGCCAGCAGCTTGGGACAGGGGCGTAATGAAAAACTGTTTTTT
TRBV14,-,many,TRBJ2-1,CASSQNWQGGEQFF,TGTGCCAGCAGCCAAAATTGGCAGGGTGGTGAGCAGTTCTTC
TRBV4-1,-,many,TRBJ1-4,CASSRRYSQTNEKLFF,TGCGCCAGCAGCCGACGGTACAGCCAGACTAATGAAAAACTGTTTTTT
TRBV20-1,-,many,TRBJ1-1,CSARPLPTVSSEAFF,TGCAGTGCTAGACCCCTTCCGACGGTGAGCTCTGAAGCTTTCTTT
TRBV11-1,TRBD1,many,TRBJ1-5,CASSLTSGTGTSGNQPQHF,TGTGCCAGCAGTCTTACTTCCGGGACAGGGACGTCGGGCAATCAGCCCCAGCATTTT
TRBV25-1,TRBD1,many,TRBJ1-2,CASSEWETGENGYTF,TGTGCCAGCAGTGAATGGGAGACAGGGGAGAATGGCTACACCTTC
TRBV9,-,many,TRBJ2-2,CASSGDIRNTGELFF,TGTGCCAGCAGCGGGGACATCCGGAACACCGGGGAGCTGTTTTTT
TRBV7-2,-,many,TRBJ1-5,CASSFGYSNQPQHF,TGTGCCAGCAGCTTTGGGTATAGCAATCAGCCCCAGCATTTT
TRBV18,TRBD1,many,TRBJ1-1,CASSPGTANTEAFF,TGTGCCAGCTCACCAGGGACAGCCAACACTGAAGCTTTCTTT
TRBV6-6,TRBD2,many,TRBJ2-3,CASRYSGGTDTQYF,TGTGCCAGCAGATATAGCGGGGGCACAGATACGCAGTATTTT
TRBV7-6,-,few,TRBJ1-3,CASSLRGAGNTIYF,TGTGCCAGCAGCTTGAGGGGAGCTGGAAACACCATATATTTT
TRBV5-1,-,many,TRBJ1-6,CASSLVGGSTPLHF,TGCGCCAGCAGCTTGGTAGGGGGGAGCACACCCCTCCACTTT
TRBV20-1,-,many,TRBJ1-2,CSARDNVGNGYTF,TGCAGTGCTAGAGATAACGTGGGGAATGGCTACACCTTC
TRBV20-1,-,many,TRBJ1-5,CSAAPTERYGSQPQHF,TGCAGTGCGGCCCCGACGGAGAGGTACGGAAGTCAGCCCCAGCATTTT
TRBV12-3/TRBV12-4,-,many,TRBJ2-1,CASSSQGALEQFF,TGTGCCAGCAGTTCTCAAGGGGCGCTTGAGCAGTTCTTC
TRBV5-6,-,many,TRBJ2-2,CASSRYRLSNTGELFF,TGTGCCAGCAGCCGATACAGACTTTCGAACACCGGGGAGCTGTTTTTT
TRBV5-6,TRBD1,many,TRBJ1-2,CASSAPGQAINYGYTF,TGTGCCAGCAGCGCCCCGGGACAGGCGATTAACTATGGCTACACCTTC